This T cell receptor (beta chain) was identified in a study of T cells in Graves' hyperthyroidism and ophthalmopathy. Study information: At initial diagnosis, before any treatment had begun, peripheral blood was obtained. Findings and limits, study-wide: Expanded thyroid clonotypes (above 0.001) were mostly also found in blood.

As to this clonotype: Its cognate antigen is unknown. The junction shows a germline mismatch at one end, possibly a read error.

Germline CDR1 reads ENHRY; CDR2 reads SYGVKD. The CDR3 has 12 amino acids. Researchers took RNA transcripts and amplified the TCR beta CDR3 regions from them. Carried out on the TCR CDR3, a first-round RT-PCR used the HTBI primer set. TCRdb reprocessed the multiplex PCR reads with MiXCR, giving one entry per CDR3 protein. The sample lists over 700,000 distinct CDR3 sequences, 35% seen once, with roughly 30% in the top ten. The clonotype was recovered from a woman aged 40 to 50 with Graves' hyperthyroidism. This rearrangement joins TRBV10-3 to TRBJ2-7; TRBD1 might be the D (6 bases). Sequencing was performed on blood. The CDR3, as DNA: TGTGCCAGTCAACAGGGTCCCTACGAGCAGCACTTC. It specifies CASQQGPYEQHF.